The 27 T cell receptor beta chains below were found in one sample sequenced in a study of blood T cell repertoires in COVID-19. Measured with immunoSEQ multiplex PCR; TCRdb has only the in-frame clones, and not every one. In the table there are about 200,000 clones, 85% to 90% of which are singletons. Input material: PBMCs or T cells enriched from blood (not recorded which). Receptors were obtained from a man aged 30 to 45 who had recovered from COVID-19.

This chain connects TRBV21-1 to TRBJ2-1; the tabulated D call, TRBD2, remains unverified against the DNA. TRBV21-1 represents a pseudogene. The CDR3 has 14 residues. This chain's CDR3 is CASSKLGYAAEQFF. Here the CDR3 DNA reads TGTGCCAGCAGCAAACTCGGGTATGCGGCTGAGCAGTTCTTC.

The DNA for the CDR3 is TGTGCCACCCAGACTGGGTCTGGGACCCAGTACTTC. It is translated as CATQTGSGTQYF. The chain recombines TRBV12-3 or TRBV12-4 with TRBJ2-5; D remains unclear. This CDR3 contains 12 residues. Deletions cut 10 bases from V and 7 bases from J, with 16 bases between.

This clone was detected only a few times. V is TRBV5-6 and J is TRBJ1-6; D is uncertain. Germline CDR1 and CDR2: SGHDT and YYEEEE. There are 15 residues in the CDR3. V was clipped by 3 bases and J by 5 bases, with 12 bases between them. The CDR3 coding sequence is TGTGCCAGCAGCTCTACCGGGGTCGATAATTCACCCCTCCACTTT. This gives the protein CASSSTGVDNSPLHF.

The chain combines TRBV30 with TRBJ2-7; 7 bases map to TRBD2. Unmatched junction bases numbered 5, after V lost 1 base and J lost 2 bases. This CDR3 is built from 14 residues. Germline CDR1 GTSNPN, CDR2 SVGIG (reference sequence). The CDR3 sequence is CAWSAPSGPYEQYF. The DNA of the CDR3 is TGTGCCTGGAGTGCTCCTAGCGGTCCCTACGAGCAGTACTTC.

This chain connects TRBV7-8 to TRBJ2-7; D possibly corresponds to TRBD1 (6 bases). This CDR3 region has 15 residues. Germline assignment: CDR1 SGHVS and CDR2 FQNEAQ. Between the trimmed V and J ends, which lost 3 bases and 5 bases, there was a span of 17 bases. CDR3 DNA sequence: TGTGCCAGCAGCTTCATCGACAGGAAGTTCAACGAGCAGTACTTC. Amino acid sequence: CASSFIDRKFNEQYF.

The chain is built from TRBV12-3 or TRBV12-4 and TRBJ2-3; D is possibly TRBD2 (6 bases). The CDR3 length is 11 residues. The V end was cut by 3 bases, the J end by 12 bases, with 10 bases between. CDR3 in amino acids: CASSLREDQYF. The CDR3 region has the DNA TGTGCCAGCAGTTTGAGGGAGGACCAGTATTTT.

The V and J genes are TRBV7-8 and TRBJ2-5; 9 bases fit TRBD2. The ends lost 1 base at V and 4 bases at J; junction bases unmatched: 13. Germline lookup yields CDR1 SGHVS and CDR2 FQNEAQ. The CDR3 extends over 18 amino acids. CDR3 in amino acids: CASSLVPPGLAGLETQYF. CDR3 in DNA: TGTGCCAGCAGCTTAGTACCCCCAGGGCTAGCGGGGTTAGAGACCCAGTACTTC.

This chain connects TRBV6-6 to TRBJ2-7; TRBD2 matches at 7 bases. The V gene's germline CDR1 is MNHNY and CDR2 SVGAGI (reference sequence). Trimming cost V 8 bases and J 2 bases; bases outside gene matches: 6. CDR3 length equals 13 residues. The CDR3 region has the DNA TGTGCCAGCCGCCAAGGACTAGCCTACGAGCAGTACTTC. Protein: CASRQGLAYEQYF.

CDR3 sequence: CASSLQGSYSNQPQHF. DNA of the CDR3: TGTGCCAGCAGCTTACAGGGATCGTATAGCAATCAGCCCCAGCATTTT. The chain has TRBV7-2 and TRBJ1-5; D might be TRBD1 (5 bases). CDR3 length: 16 amino acids. Per germline, CDR1 SGHTA and CDR2 FQGNSA. V was cut by 2 bases and J by 0 bases, with 11 bases left in between.

For the CDR3, the DNA is TGCGCCAGCAGCTTGGCCAGGGATGGCTACACCTTC. Translation gives CASSLARDGYTF. The chain is built from TRBV5-1 and TRBJ1-2, with TRBD1 as a possible D gene (5 bases). The V end lost 0 bases, the J end lost 6 bases, and 6 bases lay between the germline ends. CDR3 length: 12 residues. CDR1 and CDR2 from the germline V gene are SGHRS and YFSETQ.

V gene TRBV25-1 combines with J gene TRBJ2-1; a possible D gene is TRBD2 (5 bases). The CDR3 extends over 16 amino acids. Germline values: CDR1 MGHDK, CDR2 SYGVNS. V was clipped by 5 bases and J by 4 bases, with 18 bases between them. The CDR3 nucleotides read TGTGCCAGCAGTAGCGCTTTAGCGTTCTCTTACAATGAGCAGTTCTTC. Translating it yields CASSSALAFSYNEQFF. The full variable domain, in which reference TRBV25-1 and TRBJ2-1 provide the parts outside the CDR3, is EADIYQTPRYLVIGTGKKITLECSQTMGHDKMYWYQQDPGMELHLIHYSYGVNSTEKGDLSSESTVSRIRTEHFPLTLESARPSHTSQYLCASSSALAFSYNEQFFGPGTRLTVL.

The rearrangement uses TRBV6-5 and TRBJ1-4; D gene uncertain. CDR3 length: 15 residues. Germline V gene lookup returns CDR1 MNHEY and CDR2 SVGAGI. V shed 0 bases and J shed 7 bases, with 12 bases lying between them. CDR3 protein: CASSYSVASGEKLFF. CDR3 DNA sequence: TGTGCCAGCAGTTACTCGGTCGCTAGTGGTGAAAAACTGTTTTTT.

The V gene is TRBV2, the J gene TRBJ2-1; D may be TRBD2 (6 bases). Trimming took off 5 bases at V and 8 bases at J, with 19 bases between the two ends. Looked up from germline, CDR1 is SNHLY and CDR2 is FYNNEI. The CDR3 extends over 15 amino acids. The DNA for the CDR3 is TGTGCCAGCAGTCAACGACTAGTTGAGAAGGATGAGCAGTTCTTC. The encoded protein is CASSQRLVEKDEQFF.

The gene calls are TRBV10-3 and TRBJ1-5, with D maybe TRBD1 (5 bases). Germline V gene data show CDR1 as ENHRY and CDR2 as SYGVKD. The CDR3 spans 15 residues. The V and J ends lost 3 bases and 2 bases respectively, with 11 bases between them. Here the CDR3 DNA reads TGTGCCATCAGTGACCAGGGTTTTGGCAATCAGCCCCAGCATTTT. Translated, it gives CAISDQGFGNQPQHF.

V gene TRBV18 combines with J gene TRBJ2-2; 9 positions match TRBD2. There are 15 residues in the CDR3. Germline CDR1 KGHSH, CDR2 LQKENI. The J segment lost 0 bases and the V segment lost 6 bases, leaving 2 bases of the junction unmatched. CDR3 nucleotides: TGTGCCAGCTCGCTAGCGGGGTCGAACACCGGGGAGCTGTTTTTT. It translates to CASSLAGSNTGELFF.

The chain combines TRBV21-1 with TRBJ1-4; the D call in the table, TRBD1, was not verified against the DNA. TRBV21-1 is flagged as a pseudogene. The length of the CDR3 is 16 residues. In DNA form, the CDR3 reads TGTGCCAGCAGCAAAGATAAGGGGGCTGGTAATGAAAAACTGTTTTTT. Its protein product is CASSKDKGAGNEKLFF.

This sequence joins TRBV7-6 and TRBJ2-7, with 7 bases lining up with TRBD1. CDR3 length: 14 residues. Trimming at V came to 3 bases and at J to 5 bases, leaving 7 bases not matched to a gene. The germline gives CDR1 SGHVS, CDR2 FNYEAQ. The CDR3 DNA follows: TGTGCCAGCAGCTTGAACAGGGGTCACGACGAGCAGTACTTC. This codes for CASSLNRGHDEQYF.

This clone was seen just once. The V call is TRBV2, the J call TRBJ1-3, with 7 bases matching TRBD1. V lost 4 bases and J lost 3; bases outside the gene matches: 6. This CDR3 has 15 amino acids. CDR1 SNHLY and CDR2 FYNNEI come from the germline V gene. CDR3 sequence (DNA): TGTGCCAGCAGTGGTCAGGGGGGTTTTGGAAACACCATATATTTT. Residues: CASSGQGGFGNTIYF.

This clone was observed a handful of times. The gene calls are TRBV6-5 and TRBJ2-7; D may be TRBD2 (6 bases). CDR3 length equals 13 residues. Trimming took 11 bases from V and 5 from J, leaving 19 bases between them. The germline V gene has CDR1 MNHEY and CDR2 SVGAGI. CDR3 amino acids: CASKPGGYNEQYF. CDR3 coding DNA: TGTGCCTCCAAACCCGGAGGGTATAACGAGCAGTACTTC.

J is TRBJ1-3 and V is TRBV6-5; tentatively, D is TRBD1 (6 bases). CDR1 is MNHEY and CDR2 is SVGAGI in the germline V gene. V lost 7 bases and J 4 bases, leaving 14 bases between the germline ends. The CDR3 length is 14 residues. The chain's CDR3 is CASKRTAEGNTIYF. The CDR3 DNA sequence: TGTGCCAGCAAAAGGACAGCAGAGGGAAACACCATATATTTT.

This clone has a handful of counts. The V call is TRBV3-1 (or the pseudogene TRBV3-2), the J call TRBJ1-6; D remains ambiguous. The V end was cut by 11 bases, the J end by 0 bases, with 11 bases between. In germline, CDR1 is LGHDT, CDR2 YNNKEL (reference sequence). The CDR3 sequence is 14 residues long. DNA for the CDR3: TGTGCCCGGCTCGGGGACTCCTATAATTCACCCCTCCACTTT. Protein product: CARLGDSYNSPLHF.

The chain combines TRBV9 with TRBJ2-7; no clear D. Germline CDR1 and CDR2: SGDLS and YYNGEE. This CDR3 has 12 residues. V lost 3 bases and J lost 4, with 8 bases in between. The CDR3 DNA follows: TGTGCCAGCAGCGGGCAGGATTACGAGCAGTACTTC. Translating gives CASSGQDYEQYF.

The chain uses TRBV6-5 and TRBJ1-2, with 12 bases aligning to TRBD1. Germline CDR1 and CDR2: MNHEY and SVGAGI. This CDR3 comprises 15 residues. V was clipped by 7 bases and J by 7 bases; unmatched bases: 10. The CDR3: CASTQAGTGGLGYTF. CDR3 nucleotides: TGTGCCAGCACCCAGGCCGGGACAGGGGGCCTTGGCTACACCTTC.

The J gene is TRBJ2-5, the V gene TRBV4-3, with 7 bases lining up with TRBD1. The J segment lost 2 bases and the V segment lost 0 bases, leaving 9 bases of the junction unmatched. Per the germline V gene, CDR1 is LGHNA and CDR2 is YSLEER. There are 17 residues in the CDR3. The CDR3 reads CASSQEYRGRPQETQYF. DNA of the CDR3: TGCGCCAGCAGCCAAGAATACAGGGGCCGACCACAAGAGACCCAGTACTTC.

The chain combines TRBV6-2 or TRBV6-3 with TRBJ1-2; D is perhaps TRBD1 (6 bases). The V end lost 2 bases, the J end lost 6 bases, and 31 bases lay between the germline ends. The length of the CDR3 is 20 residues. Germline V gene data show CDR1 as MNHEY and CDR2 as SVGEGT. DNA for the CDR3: TGTGCCAGCAGTTACAATCCCTTCCTTCCTAACGCGGGGGCGCAGGATGGCTACACCTTC. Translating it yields CASSYNPFLPNAGAQDGYTF.

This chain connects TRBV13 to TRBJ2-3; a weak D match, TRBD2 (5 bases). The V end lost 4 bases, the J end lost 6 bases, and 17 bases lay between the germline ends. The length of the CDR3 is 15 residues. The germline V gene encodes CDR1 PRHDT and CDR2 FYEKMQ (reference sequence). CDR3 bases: TGTGCCAGCAGCTCGGACTCTCCAAGGGTGGATACGCAGTATTTT. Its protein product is CASSSDSPRVDTQYF.

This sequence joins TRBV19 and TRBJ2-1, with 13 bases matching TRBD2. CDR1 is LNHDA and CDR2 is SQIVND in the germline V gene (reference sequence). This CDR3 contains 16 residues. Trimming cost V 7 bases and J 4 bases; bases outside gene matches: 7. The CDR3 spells CASTRLAGGNYNEQFF. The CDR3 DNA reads TGTGCCAGTACGCGACTAGCGGGAGGTAATTACAATGAGCAGTTCTTC.